These T cell receptor beta chains were read from a single sample in a study of shared clonotypes between healthy human individuals. Generated by immunoSEQ multiplex PCR, the TCRdb table keeps only in-frame clones and is missing some. The sample includes 2 million to 2.5 million clones, roughly 95% of them seen just once. The specimen sequenced was naive CD8+ T cells sorted from blood. Every receptor here comes from a man aged 18 to 30 in good health. Each CDR3 is given with its conserved first and last residue. A D gene is named only where the DNA matches it firmly. Clone sizes are given selectively: once, few, many, or a class where the clone is expanded.

>NA|TRBJ1-1|TRBV6-5|TRBD1|13
TGTGCCAGCAGTTATGGAGGGGGCGGGGATGCTTTCTTT
CASSYGGGGDAFF
>NA|TRBJ2-7|TRBV4-1|NA|17
TGCGCCAGCAGCCATAAAGAGGGTAGCGGGACAGGCTACGAGCAGTACTTC
CASSHKEGSGTGYEQYF
>NA|TRBJ1-1|TRBV6-5|NA|13
TGTGCCAGCAGTTACGACAGAGGGACTGAAGCTTTCTTT
CASSYDRGTEAFF
>NA|TRBJ2-7|TRBV29-1|TRBD2|13
TGCAGCGTTTCCGGGACTAGCGGTTACGAGCAGTACTTC
CSVSGTSGYEQYF
>NA|TRBJ1-5|TRBV19|TRBD1|17
TGTGCCAGTAGTATCACCTTGGACAGGGGGCAGGGTCAGCCCCAGCATTTT
CASSITLDRGQGQPQHF
>NA|TRBJ2-7|TRBV9|TRBD1|15
TGTGCCAGCAGCGTAGGCTCAGGGGGACCCTACGAGCAGTACTTC
CASSVGSGGPYEQYF
>NA|TRBJ2-3|TRBV28|NA|13
TGTGCCAGCAGTTTAGGTACGGTAGATACGCAGTATTTT
CASSLGTVDTQYF
>NA|TRBJ2-2|TRBV6-5|NA|12
TGTGCCAGCAGTTACAAGACCGGGGAGCTGTTTTTT
CASSYKTGELFF
>NA|TRBJ2-3|TRBV5-1|TRBD2|16
TGCGCCAGCAGCGTGACTAGCGGGGGGGTCACAGATACGCAGTATTTT
CASSVTSGGVTDTQYF
>once|TRBJ1-1|TRBV6-5|NA|12
TGTGCCAGCAGTTTCCCCGGGACTGAAGCTTTCTTT
CASSFPGTEAFF
>NA|TRBJ1-1|TRBV28|NA|13
TGTGCCAGCAGTTTCCCTGTGAACACTGAAGCTTTCTTT
CASSFPVNTEAFF
>NA|TRBJ2-3|TRBV28|NA|13
TGTGCCAGCAGTTTCCGGTACACAGATACGCAGTATTTT
CASSFRYTDTQYF
>NA|TRBJ1-1|TRBV28|TRBD1|13
TGTGCCAGCAGGGGGACAGTGAACACTGAAGCTTTCTTT
CASRGTVNTEAFF
>NA|TRBJ1-5|TRBV19|NA|12
TGTGCCAGTAGTATAACCTATCAGCCCCAGCATTTT
CASSITYQPQHF
>NA|TRBJ1-5|TRBV27|NA|16
TGTGCCAGCAGTTCCAAGGACAGACCTAGCAATCAGCCCCAGCATTTT
CASSSKDRPSNQPQHF
>NA|TRBJ2-7|TRBV27|TRBD2|15
TGTGCCAGCAGTCCCGGGACTAGCGGGATCCTCGAGCAGTACTTC
CASSPGTSGILEQYF
>NA|TRBJ2-7|TRBV13|TRBD1|13
TGTGCCAGCAGCTTAGACAGGGGTTACGAGCAGTACTTC
CASSLDRGYEQYF
>NA|TRBJ2-7|TRBV11-2|TRBD2|14
TGTGCCAGCAGCTTGGGACTAGCGGGACACGAGCAGTACTTC
CASSLGLAGHEQYF
>NA|TRBJ1-5|TRBV12-5|NA|14
TGTGCTAGTGGTCCCGATTATAGCAATCAGCCCCAGCATTTT
CASGPDYSNQPQHF
>NA|TRBJ1-2|TRBV2|NA|12
TGTGCCAGCAGTGCTCAGGATGGTGGCTACACCTTC
CASSAQDGGYTF